The sequence of this TCR beta chain was determined in a study of regulatory T cells in long-lasting Graves disease. This clonotype came up many times. Arm-PCR of CDR3 regions and iRepertoire HTBI primers were the basis on which TCR beta libraries were built. TCRdb used MiXCR to reprocess the multiplex PCR reads, holding one entry per CDR3 protein. The table has about 420,000 distinct CDR3 sequences, roughly 17% seen once. Time point denoted: newly diagnosed GD, antithyroid drugs for less than 3 months. The TCR library used RNA extracted from PBMCs. Diagnoses of Graves' disease were made by American Thyroid Association guidelines. Germline V gene data show CDR1 as MDHEN and CDR2 as SYDVKM. V lost 10 bases to trimming and J lost 5 bases, with 17 bases between them. The CDR3 is made up of 13 amino acids. This same sample was also part of a study on T cells in Graves' hyperthyroidism and ophthalmopathy. Turning to that study: The authors deemed Graves' hyperthyroidism stable absent ophthalmopathy progression within 18 months.

Sequencing was performed on peripheral blood mononuclear cells (PBMCs), taken at new diagnosis, from a patient treated with antithyroid drugs. The genes are TRBV28 and TRBJ1-1; D is ambiguous. The receptor was isolated from a woman aged 18-35 years with Graves disease. CDR3 loop: CATNGGSATEAFF. CDR3 nucleotide sequence: TGTGCCACCAATGGAGGTTCTGCGACTGAAGCTTTCTTT.